This TCR beta chain appears in the sequencing data of a study of blood T cell repertoires in COVID-19. On the study more broadly: The analysed material was cDNA or gDNA that came from T cells, B-cell-depleted T cells, or PBMCs.

Germline V gives CDR1 LGHNT, CDR2 FRNRAP. The CDR3 is made up of 16 amino acids. The V segment lost 0 bases and the J segment 4 bases; nucleotides outside the gene matches: 6. The data were produced by immunoSEQ multiplex PCR, yet TCRdb's version contains in-frame clones alone and is incomplete. The sample has 250,000 to 400,000 clones, more than 70% seen once. The chain carries TRBV12-5 and TRBJ1-5, with 7 bases aligning to TRBD1. Sequencing used peripheral blood. The clonotype comes from a woman in her thirties with COVID-19, enrolled during active disease. The CDR3 nucleotides are TGTGCTAGTGGTTTGGTATACAGGGGTCATAATCAGCCCCAGCATTTT. This encodes CASGLVYRGHNQPQHF.